This is a list of T cell receptor beta chains from one sample in a study of T cells after yellow fever vaccination. TCRdb redid the calling of the 5' RACE reads with MiXCR, one entry per CDR3 protein. Altogether around 250,000 distinct CDR3 sequences are present, roughly 5% being singletons, with the ten largest covering more than 3%. This specimen was CD4+ T cells sorted from PBMCs, taken on the day of the yellow fever booster vaccination. The receptors were sampled from a man aged 18 to 30 who received the YFV17D yellow fever vaccine. Each CDR3 is given with its conserved first and last residue. A D gene is named only where the DNA matches it firmly. The size entry is marked missing in some rows and otherwise reads once, few, many or a size class.

TRBJ2-1,TRBV28,NA,many,TGTGCCAGCAGTTTTGTGGGGAGACACAATGAGCAGTTCTTC,CASSFVGRHNEQFF
TRBJ2-2,TRBV6-2/TRBV6-3,NA,few,TGTGCCAGCATTAACTGGGGGCCCAACACCGGGGAGCTGTTTTTT,CASINWGPNTGELFF
TRBJ1-5,TRBV6-2/TRBV6-3,NA,NA,TGTGCCAGCGGGGCCGGGGCGCAGCCCCAGCATTTT,CASGAGAQPQHF
TRBJ2-3,TRBV20-1,NA,few,TGCAGTGCTGGGAGTGTGGCTAGCACAGATACGCAGTATTTT,CSAGSVASTDTQYF
TRBJ1-2,TRBV18,NA,many,TGTGCCAGCTCACTTGCCGGACGGGACTATGGCTACACCTTC,CASSLAGRDYGYTF
TRBJ1-2,TRBV28,NA,NA,TGTGCCAGCACGGGGGGGGTTAATGGCTACACCTTC,CASTGGVNGYTF
TRBJ2-1,TRBV10-3,NA,many,TGTGCCACCTTCGACCGGGTCTCAGCTACCTACAATGAGCAGTTCTTC,CATFDRVSATYNEQFF
TRBJ2-4,TRBV12-3/TRBV12-4,TRBD2,few,TGTGCCAGCAGTTGGGGTGAGCGGGGGCCGTCTCAGTACTTC,CASSWGERGPSQYF
TRBJ1-2,TRBV6-5,NA,few,TGTGCCAGCAGTTACACAGATGGCACCGGCTACACCTTC,CASSYTDGTGYTF
TRBJ2-1,TRBV4-3,NA,NA,TGCGCCAGCAGCCAAGAGGGGGCTAGGATGGTCGATGAGCAGTTCTTC,CASSQEGARMVDEQFF
TRBJ2-5,TRBV28,TRBD1,many,TGTGCCAGCCGCAGGGGGCGTCAAGAGACCCAGTACTTC,CASRRGRQETQYF
TRBJ2-2,TRBV20-1,NA,few,TGCAGTGCTACCGGGACTTTGAACACCGGGGAGCTGTTTTTT,CSATGTLNTGELFF
TRBJ2-5,TRBV5-1,NA,many,TGCGCCAGCAGCGTCGGCGGGATTAAAGAGACCCAGTACTTC,CASSVGGIKETQYF
TRBJ2-2,TRBV19,TRBD2,NA,TGTGCCACTAAGAGGGCTAGCGGGGGGGCCTTAGGAGCCGGGGAGCTGTTTTTT,CATKRASGGALGAGELFF
TRBJ1-2,TRBV28,NA,many,TGTGCCAGCAGTCCCGCAGGGGAACGGAATGGCTACACCTTC,CASSPAGERNGYTF
TRBJ2-2,TRBV6-2/TRBV6-3,NA,NA,TGTGCCTGCGGAGTCACCGGGGAGCTGTTTTTT,CACGVTGELFF
TRBJ2-3,TRBV4-2,TRBD2,many,TGTGCCAGCAGCCAAGCAAGCGGGGGCACAGATACGCAGTATTTT,CASSQASGGTDTQYF
TRBJ1-1,TRBV5-6,NA,NA,TGTGCCAGCGGTAAGGAGAAGGACACCCGACGGGGCACTGAAGCTTTCTTT,CASGKEKDTRRGTEAFF
TRBJ2-4,TRBV12-3/TRBV12-4,NA,many,TGTGCCAGCAGGGAACCGTCGGGCATTCAGTACTTC,CASREPSGIQYF
TRBJ2-1,TRBV28,TRBD1,NA,TGTGCCAGCAGTTTAGTCGGGACAGGTCGCGTCTTC,CASSLVGTGRVF
TRBJ2-3,TRBV7-2,TRBD2,few,TGTGCCAGCAGCCCTAGCGGGGGGGCCGTCAGGACAGATACGCAGTATTTT,CASSPSGGAVRTDTQYF